This TCR beta chain stems from a study of cytomegalovirus exposure and HLA in healthy donors (dated by TCRdb to between 2016 and 2019). Study-level background: A later analysis indicated that the roughly 130 validation repertoires were generated on the platform also employed for the 700 or so repertoires of the first cohort. To predict cytomegalovirus infection status, the study brought together high-throughput TCR immunosequencing, statistical association of individual TCRs with disease status, and machine learning. The aim of the study was to test whether cataloging public T cell receptors could identify signatures of past pathogen exposure. A separate validation cohort of roughly 130 different subjects was used in addition to the 666-subject first cohort.

Separate from the approximately 690-subject first cohort, the validation cohort of roughly 110 subjects was the group to which the donors belonged. The CDR3, from cysteine to phenylalanine, totals 16 residues. Only CDR3 DNA is held: 48 bases, read in frame from base 1. CDR1 PRHDT and CDR2 FYEKMQ were looked up in the germline V gene (reference sequence). A distance of 18 bases separates the germline ends of V and J, which lose 4 bases and 2 bases respectively. Preparation of the library involved the immunoSEQ multiplex PCR assay. The published analysis was carried out like this. To diagnose cytomegalovirus status from the catalog of TCR beta chain sequences, a statistical classification framework was built. What TCRdb holds here is the immuneACCESS table cut down to in-frame rearrangements. Part of the clones is not present; checked against another copy, under half of the missing clones reflect an unresolved V gene, and the others are unexplained. That table furnishes V, J and clone size, whereas the DNA furnished D and trimming. The sample table shows about 240,000 clones, and 86% are seen once. Of the sample, 1% to 1.5% falls within the top ten clones.

The investigation overall reported the following: In the study, 150 to 200 TCR beta chains were listed as associated with cytomegalovirus. Of the cluster scores, around 95% were above 0 in a later analysis, which found that TCRs clustered in the first cohort also tended to co-occur in the approximately 120 validation repertoires. It was suggested by the authors that the approach could potentially be generalized to other disease states and immunological phenotypes. Three of the identified cytomegalovirus-associated TCR beta chains were confirmed in vitro to be specific for cytomegalovirus antigens. Across donors, most TCR sequences were observed very rarely, whereas some public TCRs were present in many individuals. Cytomegalovirus status was reported to be diagnosed by the classifier with high specificity and sensitivity in both the original and validation cohorts. A later analysis lacked HLA typing for the validation cohort, so it scored co-occurrence in that cohort across all 110 or so repertoires.

On this clone: Its antigen is not yet known. There are no base qualities to consult, and no much larger clone falls within one base.

The source is a woman aged 30 to 39 in good health and CMV-seropositive. Rearrangement joined TRBV13 to TRBJ2-7; tentative D gene TRBD2, with 5 bases matching. The specimen sequenced was PBMCs. The CDR3 protein sequence reads: CASSSPGSDRPYEQYF. The bases are TGTGCCAGCAGCTCCCCGGGTAGCGATCGCCCCTACGAGCAGTACTTC.